The clone carrying this T cell receptor beta chain came up a few times. Preparing the TCRbeta library involved the use of unique molecular identifiers. Each CDR3 protein is one row after TCRdb ran MiXCR on the PCR reads. The sample has some 640,000 distinct CDR3 sequences, 16% seen once. This specimen belongs to a study of T-cell reconstitution after alpha-beta-depleted transplantation in children. Between the trimmed V and J ends, which lost 3 bases and 0 bases, there was a span of 15 bases. Germline V gene lookup returns CDR1 LNHNV and CDR2 YYDKDF (reference sequence). The CDR3 loop spans 16 amino acids.

The sample was PBMCs from the stem cell graft donor, taken from the stem cell graft. The rearrangement joins TRBV15 to TRBJ2-7; tentative D call: TRBD1 (6 bases). The TCR comes from a human donor who donated a stem cell graft to a child with acute myeloid leukemia. The CDR3 loop reads CATSRGTNSFSYEQYF. The CDR3 DNA reads as TGTGCCACCAGCAGGGGGACAAACTCTTTCTCCTACGAGCAGTACTTC.